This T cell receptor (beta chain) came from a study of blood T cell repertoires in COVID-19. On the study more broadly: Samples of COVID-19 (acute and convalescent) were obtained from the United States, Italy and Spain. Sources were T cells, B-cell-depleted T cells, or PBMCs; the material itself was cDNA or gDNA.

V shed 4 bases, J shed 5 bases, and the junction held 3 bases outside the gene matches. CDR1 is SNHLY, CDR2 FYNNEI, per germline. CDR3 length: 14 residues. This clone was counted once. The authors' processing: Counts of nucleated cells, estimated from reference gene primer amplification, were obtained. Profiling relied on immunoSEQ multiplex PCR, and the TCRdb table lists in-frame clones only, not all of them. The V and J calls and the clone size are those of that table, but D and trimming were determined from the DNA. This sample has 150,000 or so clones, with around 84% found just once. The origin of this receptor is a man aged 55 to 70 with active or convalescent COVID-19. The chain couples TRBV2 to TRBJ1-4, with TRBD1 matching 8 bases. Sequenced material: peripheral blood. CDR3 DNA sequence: TGTGCCAGCAGTGTGCGGGACAGGAATGAAAAACTGTTTTTT. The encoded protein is CASSVRDRNEKLFF.